This record looks at one TCR beta chain sequence and its context. Its target is unknown. This sample is part of a study of cytomegalovirus exposure and HLA in healthy donors. Study results and limitations: A later analysis revealed that TCR association rates differed between HLA loci, peaking at DRB1 and bottoming out at HLA-C.

PCR employed 60 Vbeta and 13 Jbeta primers. TCRdb's copy holds only in-frame clones and misses some; the assay was immunoSEQ multiplex PCR. The data contain roughly 160,000 clones, 80% to 90% of them seen just once; the ten biggest clones take up roughly 7.5%. This CDR3 has 14 residues. Germline CDR1 and CDR2: SNHLY and FYNNEI. Trimming took off 4 bases at V and 4 bases at J, with 13 bases between the two ends. The material sequenced was PBMCs. The chain links TRBV2 to TRBJ1-2; unclear D gene. This receptor was taken from a woman between 25 and 40 years old in good health and CMV-seropositive. The CDR3 bases are TGTGCCAGCAGTGGGCCCCGGGTGATCTATGGCTACACCTTC. Its protein is CASSGPRVIYGYTF.